Sequencing of this T cell receptor (beta chain) was carried out in a study of shared clonotypes between healthy human individuals. The authors' processing: ImmunoSEQ output lacked quality scores and full-length reads, limiting matched filtering. Sequenced by immunoSEQ multiplex PCR; TCRdb stores in-frame clones only, minus some. Clone size and V and J calls were adopted from that table, with D and trimming inferred from the DNA. Among around 2.1 million clones listed, more than 85% were seen once. Cells designated naive CD8 were CD45RO-negative and were positively selected for CCR7, with terminally differentiated effector memory CD45RA+ cells excluded. The CDR3 extends over 15 amino acids. Unmatched junction bases numbered 9, after V lost 5 bases and J lost 3 bases. Germline loops: CDR1 MDHEN, CDR2 SYDVKM.

The sequenced material came from naive CD8+ T cells from PBMCs. The sequence came from a man aged 18 to 29 in good health. Some clones in this sample may be carry-over from other donors' samples. V gene TRBV28 combines with J gene TRBJ2-7; 8 nucleotides line up with TRBD1. CDR3 loop: CASSPLHRGFYEQYF. The CDR3 coding sequence is TGTGCCAGCAGTCCACTCCACAGGGGGTTCTACGAGCAGTACTTC.